The clone carrying this TCR beta chain was recorded a few times. What it binds is not known. This specimen belongs to a study of cytomegalovirus exposure and HLA in healthy donors. About the research overall: From donors who were HLA-typed, an early data release held around 80 million unique TCRs.

Germline CDR1 is SNHLY and CDR2 is FYNNEI. This CDR3 has 13 amino acids. Use of 60 Vbeta and 13 Jbeta primers characterized the PCR. Assay: immunoSEQ multiplex PCR; the TCRdb copy retains only in-frame clones and omits some. In the table there are roughly 100,000 clones, nearly 80% of which are singletons. Study conclusions and caveats: Across donors, presence/absence analyses took sequencing depth to be roughly uniform.

The chain uses TRBV2 and TRBJ2-7, with D uncertain. Sequencing was done on a sample of PBMCs. The sequence was collected from a man aged 55 to 70 in good health and CMV-seropositive. CDR3 DNA: TGTTTTTTCAAGCAGAAGGCGGCATACGAGCAGTACTTC. It codes for CFFKQKAAYEQYF.